Following are 2 T cell receptor beta chains from one sample sequenced in a study of blood T cell repertoires in COVID-19. Data came from immunoSEQ multiplex PCR; TCRdb stores just in-frame clones and leaves some out. The sample consists of about 320,000 clones, around nine tenths of them appearing once. The sample consisted of PBMCs or T cells enriched from blood (not recorded which). The receptors stem from a man between 60 and 75 years old who had recovered from COVID-19.

This clone was seen only a few times. The chain links TRBV28 to TRBJ1-4; TRBD1 aligns across 8 bases. The germline gives CDR1 MDHEN, CDR2 SYDVKM. With 5 bases clipped from V and 4 bases from J, the junction kept 3 bases outside the gene matches. The CDR3 has 14 residues. The CDR3 DNA is TGTGCCAGCAGTCATGGACAGGGTAATGAAAAACTGTTTTTT. Its translation: CASSHGQGNEKLFF. Based on the CDR3 plus reference TRBV28 and TRBJ1-4, the full variable domain is DVKVTQSSRYLVKRTGEKVFLECVQDMDHENMFWYRQDPGLGLRLIYFSYDVKMKEKGDIPEGYSVSREKKERFSLILESASTNQTSMYLCASSHGQGNEKLFFGSGTQLSVL.

The chain joins TRBV9 to TRBJ1-1, with D hard to call. The V gene's germline CDR1 is SGDLS and CDR2 YYNGEE. V lost 3 bases and J 4 bases, leaving 13 bases between the germline ends. This CDR3 comprises 14 residues. The chain's CDR3 is CASSATMRGTEAFF. Here the CDR3 DNA reads TGTGCCAGCAGCGCCACGATGAGAGGCACTGAAGCTTTCTTT.